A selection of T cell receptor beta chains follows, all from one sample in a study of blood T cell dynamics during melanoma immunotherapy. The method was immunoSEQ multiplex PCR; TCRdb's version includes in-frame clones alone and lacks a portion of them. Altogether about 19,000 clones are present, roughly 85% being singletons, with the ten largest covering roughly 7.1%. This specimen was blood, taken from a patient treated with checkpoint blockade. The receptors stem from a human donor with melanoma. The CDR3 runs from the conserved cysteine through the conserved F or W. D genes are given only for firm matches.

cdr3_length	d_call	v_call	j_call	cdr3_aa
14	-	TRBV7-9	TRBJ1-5	CASSLPGGNQPQHF
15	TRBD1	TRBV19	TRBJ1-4	CASSSTGGVWEKLFF
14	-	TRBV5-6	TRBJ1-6	CASSLSGPNSPLHF
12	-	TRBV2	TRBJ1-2	CASRDRNYGYTF
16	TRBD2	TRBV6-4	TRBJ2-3	CASSDAAGGRGDTQYF
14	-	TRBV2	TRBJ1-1	CASSEGTRTHEAFF
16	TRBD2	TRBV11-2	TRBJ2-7	CASSLTSGTSDDEQYF
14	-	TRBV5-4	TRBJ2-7	CASRGPSSSYEQYF
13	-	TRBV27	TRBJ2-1	CASSYTNLGEQFF
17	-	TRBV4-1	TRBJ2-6	CASTSRAGSSGANVLTF
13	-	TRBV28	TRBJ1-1	CASSLSLGTEAFF
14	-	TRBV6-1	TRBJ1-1	CASSEEGTNTEAFF
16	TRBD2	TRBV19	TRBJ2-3	CASSSRLADITDTQYF
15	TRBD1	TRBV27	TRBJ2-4	CASSLWGQDKNIQYF
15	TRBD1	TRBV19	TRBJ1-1	CATRAPGGKNTEAFF
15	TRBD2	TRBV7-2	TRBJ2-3	CASSLRTRATDTQYF
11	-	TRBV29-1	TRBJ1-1	CSVGKGRRAFF
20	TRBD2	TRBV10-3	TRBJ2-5	CAISESPGLAGGALRQTQYF
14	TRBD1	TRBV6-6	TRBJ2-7	CASSLQGQGYEQYF